These T cell receptor beta chains were read from a single sample in a study of T-cell memory formation after mild COVID-19. TCRdb recomputed calls from the 5' RACE reads with MiXCR, one row per CDR3 protein. Here the sample spans 150,000 to 200,000 distinct CDR3 sequences, about 14% being singletons. Sequenced material: PBMCs or a T cell subset sorted from them (not recorded which). These receptors were obtained from an adult woman who had mild COVID-19 (a few samples of this study predate the infection). Cell type and time point are not known. CDR3s include the opening cysteine and the closing phenylalanine or tryptophan. Fields, in order: V gene, D gene, clone size, J gene, CDR3 protein, CDR3 DNA. The D gene is left open where the match is weak. Only some rows state a clone size, as once, few, many or a class for expanded clones.

v_call: TRBV27; d_call: -; clone_size: -; j_call: TRBJ2-3; cdr3_aa: CASSFLGQSTDTQYF; cdr3_nt: TGTGCCAGCAGTTTTCTGGGACAAAGCACAGATACGCAGTATTTT
v_call: TRBV3-1; d_call: -; clone_size: -; j_call: TRBJ2-7; cdr3_aa: CASSQPQGKGHEQYF; cdr3_nt: TGTGCCAGCAGCCAACCACAGGGTAAGGGGCACGAGCAGTACTTC
v_call: TRBV5-1; d_call: TRBD2; clone_size: -; j_call: TRBJ2-1; cdr3_aa: CASGWGAGVSNEQFF; cdr3_nt: TGCGCCAGCGGGTGGGGAGCGGGAGTTTCAAATGAGCAGTTCTTC
v_call: TRBV7-3; d_call: TRBD2; clone_size: -; j_call: TRBJ2-1; cdr3_aa: CASSPDPGGYNEQFF; cdr3_nt: TGTGCCAGCAGCCCCGACCCGGGGGGGTACAATGAGCAGTTCTTC
v_call: TRBV20-1; d_call: -; clone_size: -; j_call: TRBJ2-3; cdr3_aa: CSADQGGADTQYF; cdr3_nt: TGCAGTGCAGACCAGGGGGGTGCAGATACGCAGTATTTT
v_call: TRBV12-3/TRBV12-4; d_call: TRBD2; clone_size: -; j_call: TRBJ2-7; cdr3_aa: CASSPGVAGASEQYF; cdr3_nt: TGTGCCAGCAGTCCCGGGGTAGCGGGAGCATCCGAGCAGTACTTC
v_call: TRBV4-2; d_call: -; clone_size: few; j_call: TRBJ2-5; cdr3_aa: CASSQDLAETQYF; cdr3_nt: TGTGCCAGCAGCCAAGATCTAGCGGAGACCCAGTACTTC
v_call: TRBV12-3/TRBV12-4; d_call: -; clone_size: -; j_call: TRBJ1-3; cdr3_aa: CASRLRGGTGNTIYF; cdr3_nt: TGTGCCAGCAGACTCCGAGGGGGGACTGGAAACACCATATATTTT
v_call: TRBV7-2; d_call: TRBD2; clone_size: -; j_call: TRBJ2-7; cdr3_aa: CASSSWTSPERKQYF; cdr3_nt: TGTGCCAGCAGCTCTTGGACTAGCCCCGAGAGGAAGCAGTACTTC
v_call: TRBV7-8; d_call: TRBD2; clone_size: many; j_call: TRBJ2-5; cdr3_aa: CASSFMTSVETQYF; cdr3_nt: TGTGCCAGCAGCTTCATGACTAGCGTAGAGACCCAGTACTTC
v_call: TRBV2; d_call: -; clone_size: few; j_call: TRBJ2-2; cdr3_aa: CASSGANTGELFF; cdr3_nt: TGTGCCAGCAGTGGAGCGAACACCGGGGAGCTGTTTTTT
v_call: TRBV7-6; d_call: -; clone_size: few; j_call: TRBJ2-2; cdr3_aa: CASSFNEAGELFF; cdr3_nt: TGTGCCAGCAGCTTCAATGAAGCGGGGGAGCTGTTTTTT
v_call: TRBV4-1; d_call: TRBD1; clone_size: few; j_call: TRBJ1-1; cdr3_aa: CASSRLTGFTEAFF; cdr3_nt: TGCGCCAGCAGCCGTCTGACAGGGTTCACTGAAGCTTTCTTT
v_call: TRBV12-3/TRBV12-4; d_call: -; clone_size: -; j_call: TRBJ2-7; cdr3_aa: CASSLGFASYEQYF; cdr3_nt: TGTGCCAGCAGTTTGGGCTTCGCCTCCTACGAGCAGTACTTC
v_call: TRBV28; d_call: TRBD1; clone_size: -; j_call: TRBJ2-7; cdr3_aa: CASSRLGTGDYEQYF; cdr3_nt: TGTGCCAGCAGCCGGCTTGGGACAGGGGACTACGAGCAGTACTTC
v_call: TRBV2; d_call: TRBD2; clone_size: -; j_call: TRBJ2-5; cdr3_aa: CATEGLAGGTQYF; cdr3_nt: TGTGCCACGGAAGGACTAGCGGGAGGGACCCAGTACTTC
v_call: TRBV7-9; d_call: TRBD1; clone_size: few; j_call: TRBJ2-2; cdr3_aa: CASSFSGQGRTGELFF; cdr3_nt: TGTGCCAGCAGCTTTTCGGGACAGGGGCGAACCGGGGAGCTGTTTTTT
v_call: TRBV29-1; d_call: -; clone_size: few; j_call: TRBJ2-2; cdr3_aa: CSVVRANTGELFF; cdr3_nt: TGCAGCGTTGTTAGGGCGAACACCGGGGAGCTGTTTTTT
v_call: TRBV24-1; d_call: TRBD2; clone_size: few; j_call: TRBJ2-2; cdr3_aa: CATSGTSISRELFF; cdr3_nt: TGTGCCACCAGTGGGACTAGCATAAGCAGGGAGCTGTTTTTT
v_call: TRBV27; d_call: -; clone_size: few; j_call: TRBJ2-7; cdr3_aa: CASRTQKWAYEQYF; cdr3_nt: TGTGCCAGCAGGACTCAAAAATGGGCCTACGAGCAGTACTTC
v_call: TRBV12-3/TRBV12-4; d_call: -; clone_size: -; j_call: TRBJ2-2; cdr3_aa: CASSLVRELFF; cdr3_nt: TGTGCCAGCAGTTTAGTCCGGGAGCTGTTTTTT
v_call: TRBV30; d_call: -; clone_size: -; j_call: TRBJ2-3; cdr3_aa: CAWTQRVTDTQYF; cdr3_nt: TGTGCCTGGACCCAGCGTGTGACAGATACGCAGTATTTT
v_call: TRBV20-1; d_call: TRBD2; clone_size: -; j_call: TRBJ2-1; cdr3_aa: CSASGTSGGFYNEQFF; cdr3_nt: TGCAGTGCTAGCGGGACTAGCGGGGGGTTCTACAATGAGCAGTTCTTC
v_call: TRBV7-9; d_call: -; clone_size: -; j_call: TRBJ1-2; cdr3_aa: CASSRGPNYGYTF; cdr3_nt: TGTGCCAGCAGCCGCGGGCCTAACTATGGCTACACCTTC
v_call: TRBV18; d_call: TRBD1; clone_size: few; j_call: TRBJ2-7; cdr3_aa: CASSSRDRVYEQYF; cdr3_nt: TGTGCCAGCTCATCCCGGGACAGGGTCTACGAGCAGTACTTC
v_call: TRBV24-1; d_call: -; clone_size: few; j_call: TRBJ2-1; cdr3_aa: CATSAERPYNEQFF; cdr3_nt: TGTGCCACCAGTGCGGAGCGGCCCTACAATGAGCAGTTCTTC
v_call: TRBV20-1; d_call: -; clone_size: -; j_call: TRBJ2-1; cdr3_aa: CSASGPTGTAANEQFF; cdr3_nt: TGCAGTGCTAGTGGGCCCACGGGAACGGCCGCCAATGAGCAGTTCTTC
v_call: TRBV20-1; d_call: -; clone_size: -; j_call: TRBJ1-6; cdr3_aa: CSARPSDSINSPLHF; cdr3_nt: TGCAGTGCTAGACCCTCGGACAGCATTAATTCACCCCTCCACTTT
v_call: TRBV5-1; d_call: -; clone_size: -; j_call: TRBJ2-3; cdr3_aa: CASSLTGTQAGTDTQYF; cdr3_nt: TGCGCCAGCAGCTTAACCGGGACCCAGGCGGGCACAGATACGCAGTATTTT
v_call: TRBV4-2; d_call: TRBD1; clone_size: few; j_call: TRBJ1-3; cdr3_aa: CASSEDRGSGNTIYF; cdr3_nt: TGTGCCAGCAGCGAAGACAGGGGGTCTGGAAACACCATATATTTT